A selection of T cell receptor beta chains follows, all from one sample in a study of blood T cell repertoires in COVID-19. Data came from immunoSEQ multiplex PCR; TCRdb stores just in-frame clones and leaves some out. The sample shows fewer than 200,000 clones, over 70% of them seen only once. Specimen: PBMCs or T cells enriched from blood (not recorded which). These receptors were obtained from a woman in her 50s in a cohort exposed to, infected with or recovered from COVID-19 (not recorded which). Each CDR3 is given without its conserved first and last residue.

j_call v_call cdr3_aa
TRBJ2-7 TRBV5-4 ASSLGAGRDEQY
TRBJ2-1 TRBV27 ASSFRLATINEQF
TRBJ2-4 TRBV28 ASRGLAGGRNIQY
TRBJ1-1 TRBV6-1 ASTAPRGQNTEAF
TRBJ1-4 TRBV4-2 ASSQDRLRTEYNEKLF
TRBJ2-1 TRBV21-1 ASSKGGLAGTPYNEQF
TRBJ2-1 TRBV7-2 ASSSGGSGGSSYNEQF
TRBJ1-5 TRBV3-1/TRBV3-2 ASSQGATNQPQH
TRBJ2-1 TRBV5-4 ASSLDPGQGFGEQF
TRBJ1-6 TRBV10-2 ASSESALSGLDNSPLH
TRBJ2-1 TRBV3-1/TRBV3-2 ASSQDITGGSYNEQF
TRBJ2-1 TRBV28 ASSLSAGGGF
TRBJ2-7 TRBV5-6 ASSWGQPRDEQY
TRBJ2-2 TRBV28 ASSFAAGGNTGELF
TRBJ1-1 TRBV2 ASRPGTRNTEAF
TRBJ2-7 TRBV21-1 ASRPPDRGTYEQY
TRBJ2-3 TRBV5-8 ASSSGGRFSTDTQY
TRBJ1-1 TRBV9 ASSAHGGTGNTEAF
TRBJ1-3 TRBV28 ASRFSEARANTIY
TRBJ1-1 TRBV27 ASSPRLSGTEAF
TRBJ2-1 TRBV5-1 ASSLALAGAEQF
TRBJ2-7 TRBV9 ASSPRTGSHVAYEQY
TRBJ1-5 TRBV28 ASSLLRNQPQH
TRBJ2-7 TRBV30 AWSTRPPGQGIYEQY
TRBJ2-1 TRBV5-1 ASSGISGGNEQF
TRBJ2-3 TRBV3-1/TRBV3-2 ASSQYAPTDTQY
TRBJ2-1 TRBV19 ASRPGQGANEQF
TRBJ2-5 TRBV9 ASSDRGSWETQY
TRBJ2-7 TRBV27 ASSLSGLARSYEQY
TRBJ2-7 TRBV10-3 AISRAGESYEQY
TRBJ2-5 TRBV6-5 ASTRLAEGQETQY
TRBJ2-5 TRBV19 ASSAYRDRGQETQY
TRBJ2-1 TRBV6-2/TRBV6-3 ASSGKHITSGRINEQF
TRBJ2-7 TRBV18 ASSPHPKDNEQY
TRBJ1-1 TRBV7-3 ASSPRAGSEAF
TRBJ2-3 TRBV27 ASSLFSSTDTQY
TRBJ2-2 TRBV21-1 ASSKGGERDTGELF
TRBJ2-3 TRBV11-3 ASSGRETYTQY
TRBJ1-2 TRBV5-1 ASSLFSLAEGRRGGYT
TRBJ2-1 TRBV28 ASSSSGQHNNEQF
TRBJ2-3 TRBV6-5 ASSRTSGEPHTQY
TRBJ2-2 TRBV24-1 ATSDPDRGYTGELF
TRBJ1-2 TRBV4-1 ASSQEPGAVYGYT
TRBJ2-2 TRBV4-3 ASSHWGQGASGELF